Sequencing of this TCR beta chain was carried out in a study of T cells in Graves' hyperthyroidism and ophthalmopathy. In its sample, this clonotype was seen many times. Its antigen is unidentified. The TCR beta CDR3 regions underwent amplification using RNA transcripts as the source. HTBI primers drove first-round RT-PCR of the TCR CDR3. TCRdb called the multiplex PCR reads again in MiXCR, with one record for every CDR3 protein. This repertoire shows more than 300,000 distinct CDR3 sequences, roughly 15% found once; its top ten account for about 20%. A NOSPECS grade of at least 4, a Clinical Activity Score of at least 3 and duration under 3 months were recorded in ophthalmopathy patients. Study-wide findings and caveats: The model anticipated ophthalmopathy a median about six months pre-onset. Ophthalmopathy was separated from stable hyperthyroidism by a 13 V-J model.

This sequence originates from a woman aged 25 to 39 with Graves' ophthalmopathy. The sample comprised blood.

The CDR3 sequence: CASSLALITDTQYF. The CDR3 bases are TGTGCCAGCAGCTTAGCCCTAATCACAGATACGCAGTATTTT. The chain employs TRBV7-2 and TRBJ2-3; no definite D call. The CDR3 consists of 14 residues. The germline gives CDR1 SGHTA, CDR2 FQGNSA. V lost 0 bases to trimming and J lost 2 bases, with 6 bases between them.